This TCR beta chain stems from a study of PD-L1 blockade in urothelial cancer listed by TCRdb under 2017. Turning to the overall study: All patients started therapy in the mid-2010s and received atezolizumab 1,200 mg intravenously every 3 weeks. About nine tenths of the roughly 30 patients were males with bladder-origin urothelial cancer, and about 65% of the 29 reported a prior smoking history. Patients had an ECOG performance status of 0 or 1 and had received between 0 and 3 prior chemotherapy regimens. A median of about 1,300 T cells and more than 1,000 unique TCRs was obtained from tumor samples, and a median clonality of 0.096 and a median T cell proportion of roughly 0.1 were observed. An exploratory multi-omic analysis was conducted of the somatic, immune and clinical correlates of response to PD-L1 blockade with atezolizumab in urothelial cancer. TCR sequencing covered pretreatment tumor samples and matched, serially collected peripheral blood taken before and after atezolizumab treatment. Progression-free survival longer than 6 months counted as durable clinical benefit, and TCR features were additionally tested against both progression-free and overall survival. In the same patients, pretreatment tumors underwent whole exome sequencing and RNA sequencing in addition to TCR sequencing. Nine patients achieved durable clinical benefit and 20 did not. Approximately 29 patients had pretreatment blood TCR-seq, about 25 had at least one posttreatment blood collection, and about 25 had tumor TCR-seq. Tumors from two patients failed quality control and three patients lacked available tumor, so five were excluded from tumor TCR analyses. Overall study outcomes, separate from this receptor: Because the sample size was small (n of about 30) and many exploratory analyses were performed, the results are intended to be hypothesis-generating. A higher proportion of tumor-infiltrating T lymphocytes was found in patients with durable benefit (n ≈ 25, Mann-Whitney p = 0.047). FFPE tumor samples that were not collected immediately before treatment were used, and only one sample per patient was analyzed, so heterogeneity was possibly missed. Among patients with durable benefit, tumor-associated TCR clones showed greater expansion in peripheral blood 3 weeks after treatment started (n ≈ 23, p = 0.022).

A word on this clone: The clone's antigen remains unknown. Nothing much larger sits one base from this clone, and base qualities are not available.

The CDR3 holds 16 amino acids from the cysteine to the phenylalanine. Only the CDR3 DNA stays, 48 bases, in frame from base 1. Trimmed from V: 1 base; trimmed from J: 1 base; junction bases lacking a gene match: 4. For CDR1 and CDR2, the germline V gene lists KGHSH and LQKENI. The meaning of the sample's time point label: pretreatment tumor sample. A cohort of roughly 30 patients with locally advanced or metastatic urothelial carcinoma, treated at Memorial Sloan Kettering on a trial protocol, was included. All tumor tissue used for sequencing was obtained prior to atezolizumab dosing. The Qiagen DNeasy Blood extraction kit was used to purify genomic DNA from total PBMCs and tumor samples. Synthetic TCR analog templates were spiked into each PCR to estimate absolute template abundance from read counts. For FFPE tumors, housekeeping genes were amplified and quantified to estimate usable DNA and compute T cell fraction. TCRbeta CDR3 regions were amplified from genomic DNA with bias-controlled V and J gene primers using the immunoSEQ assay. Rearranged TCRbeta segments were sequenced at approximately 20X coverage. In the original analysis: Sequencing errors were corrected by clustering and CDR3s were annotated against IMGT to assign V, D and J genes. Downstream analyses used only productive TCRbeta rearrangements and left out out-of-frame or stop-codon sequences. To compute clonality, Shannon entropy was normalized by the log of the number of unique productive sequences and then subtracted from one. Clones differing between time points or between blood and tumor were identified using Fisher's exact test with Benjamini-Hochberg correction, with an adjusted p below 0.01 applied as the threshold. TCRdb stores this immuneACCESS table with in-frame sequences only. Part of the clones is absent; in the studies checked, under half of the shortfall reflects unresolved V genes, and no reason is known for the rest. That table is the source of V, J and clone size, and D and trimming were worked out from the DNA. This sample holds about 35,000 clones; around 34% were observed only once. The ten largest clonotypes hold just under 9% of the sample.

Sequenced here: tumor tissue, sampled before atezolizumab (anti-PD-L1) treatment. The V gene is TRBV18 and the J gene is TRBJ2-5; TRBD1 agrees with 9 junctional bases. The TCR originated in a man between 60 and 75 years old with urothelial cancer. The nucleotides are TGTGCCAGCTCACCACAAACAGGGGGCTCCCAAGAGACCCAGTACTTC. It translates as CASSPQTGGSQETQYF.